This record covers a single T cell receptor (beta chain). The V gene's germline CDR1 is SGHNT and CDR2 YYREEE (reference sequence). V was clipped by 0 bases and J by 5 bases, with 12 bases between them. This CDR3 comprises 14 residues. The sample is drawn from a study of tumour-infiltrating T cells in Burkitt lymphoma. Study summary: The Burkitt lymphoma cohort spanned all epidemiological subtypes.

Sequencing used immunoSEQ multiplex PCR; TCRdb keeps in-frame clones, though not all of them. The repertoire consists of about 6,600 clones, with approximately 81% occurring once and the leading ten covering about 11%. The TCR was taken from a human donor with Burkitt lymphoma. This chain links TRBV5-4 with TRBJ2-7, with D possibly TRBD2 on 6 matching bases. Sequenced: tumor tissue. In DNA form, the CDR3 reads TGTGCCAGCAGCTTGGAACCGGGGGACCACGAGCAGTACTTC. It specifies CASSLEPGDHEQYF.